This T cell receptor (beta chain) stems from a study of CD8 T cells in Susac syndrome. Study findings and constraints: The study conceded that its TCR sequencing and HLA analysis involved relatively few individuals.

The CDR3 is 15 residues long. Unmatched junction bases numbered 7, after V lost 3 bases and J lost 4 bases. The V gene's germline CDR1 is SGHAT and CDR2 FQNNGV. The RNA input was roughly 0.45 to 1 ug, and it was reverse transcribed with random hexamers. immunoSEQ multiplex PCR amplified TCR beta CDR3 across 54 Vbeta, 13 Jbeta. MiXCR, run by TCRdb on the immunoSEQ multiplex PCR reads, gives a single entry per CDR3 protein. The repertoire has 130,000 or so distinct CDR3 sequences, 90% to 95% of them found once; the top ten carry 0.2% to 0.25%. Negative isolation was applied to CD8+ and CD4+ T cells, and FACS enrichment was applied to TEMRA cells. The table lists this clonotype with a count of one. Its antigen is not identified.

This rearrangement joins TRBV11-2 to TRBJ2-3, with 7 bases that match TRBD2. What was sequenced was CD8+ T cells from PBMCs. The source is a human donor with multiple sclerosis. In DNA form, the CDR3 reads TGTGCCAGCAGCTTCCTAGTGGGAGGGTCAGATACGCAGTATTTT. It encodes CASSFLVGGSDTQYF.